This passage covers 10 T cell receptor beta chains from one sample sequenced in a study of T cell responses to AZD1222 COVID-19 vaccine. Profiled with immunoSEQ multiplex PCR; TCRdb holds only in-frame clones, not every one. The sample yields about 190,000 clones, 94% seen once. Sample: peripheral blood, taken on day 0 of AZD1222 vaccination. The receptor source for this set is an adult in good health.

This clone has a handful of counts. This chain connects TRBV4-2 to TRBJ2-7; the match to TRBD2 covers 11 bases. This CDR3 has 17 residues. CDR1 and CDR2 (germline): LGHNA, YNFKEQ. V was clipped by 0 bases and J by 0 bases; unmatched bases: 4. The CDR3 is CASSQEPSGRNSYEQYF. The CDR3 bases are TGTGCCAGCAGCCAAGAGCCTAGCGGGAGGAACTCCTACGAGCAGTACTTC.

V usage is TRBV5-1 and J usage is TRBJ1-1; 7 positions agree with TRBD1. Germline V gene lookup returns CDR1 SGHRS and CDR2 YFSETQ. With 0 bases clipped from V and 4 bases from J, the junction kept 12 bases outside the gene matches. This CDR3 comprises 17 residues. The CDR3 sequence: CASSLAVAGGLSTEAFF. CDR3 in DNA: TGCGCCAGCAGCTTGGCCGTGGCAGGGGGATTGAGCACTGAAGCTTTCTTT.

The CDR3 region is CASSPGFYNSPLHF. The CDR3 DNA reads as TGTGCCAGCAGCCCTGGATTCTATAATTCACCCCTCCACTTT. The chain couples TRBV14 to TRBJ1-6; D call uncertain. V was pared by 4 bases and J by 3 bases, with 7 bases between. The germline V gene has CDR1 SGHDN and CDR2 FVKESK. The CDR3 extends over 14 amino acids.

V is TRBV7-3 and J is TRBJ2-1; D unresolved. The germline gives CDR1 SGHTA, CDR2 FQGTGA. V was cut by 1 base and J by 0 bases, with 7 bases left in between. This CDR3 spans 15 amino acids. CDR3 protein: CASSLNRASYNEQFF. In nucleotides, the CDR3 is TGTGCCAGCAGCTTAAACCGGGCCTCCTACAATGAGCAGTTCTTC.

V usage is TRBV12-3 or TRBV12-4 and J usage is TRBJ2-7; D not certain. The germline V and J ends were trimmed by 6 bases and 3 bases, with 6 bases remaining between them. The CDR3 spans 11 residues. The CDR3 DNA follows: TGTGCCAGCAGCCGTCACTACGAGCAGTACTTC. It translates to CASSRHYEQYF.

V is TRBV25-1 and J is TRBJ1-1, with D unclear. V lost 6 bases and J lost 1, with 9 bases in between. CDR1 is MGHDK, CDR2 SYGVNS, per germline. CDR3 length: 13 amino acids. CDR3 residues: CASRMGWNTEAFF. The CDR3 nucleotides read TGTGCCAGCAGGATGGGTTGGAACACTGAAGCTTTCTTT.

V gene TRBV5-1 combines with J gene TRBJ2-3, with D tentatively TRBD1 (5 bases). Germline V CDR1 and CDR2: SGHRS, YFSETQ. V was pared by 4 bases and J by 10 bases, with 13 bases between. This CDR3 region has 12 residues. For the CDR3, the DNA is TGCGCCAGCAGCGGACAACAGGTTGCGCAGTATTTT. It translates to CASSGQQVAQYF.

Comment on this clone: Its ends do not fully match the called genes, so a read error is possible. V gene TRBV28 combines with J gene TRBJ1-1, with D possibly matching TRBD1 (5 bases). The CDR3 is made up of 16 amino acids. The germline V gene has CDR1 MDHEN and CDR2 SYDVKM. CDR3 region: CASSLAPDKPAREAFF. The CDR3 DNA reads as TGTGCTAGCAGTTTGGCCCCGGACAAACCCGCCCGGGAAGCTTTCTTT.

The chain joins TRBV5-3 to TRBJ2-3; D remains unclear. TRBV5-3 is an open reading frame, and its role is uncertain. The CDR3 length is 14 residues. V gave up 2 bases and J gave up 7 bases, with 14 bases separating them. Here the CDR3 reads CARSFTHRIHTQYF. DNA for the CDR3: TGTGCCAGAAGCTTCACCCATCGTATCCATACGCAGTATTTT.

The chain carries TRBV19 and TRBJ2-5; 13 bases align to TRBD2. This CDR3 spans 15 amino acids. Germline V lookup: CDR1 LNHDA, CDR2 SQIVND (reference sequence). The ends lost 5 bases at V and 5 bases at J; junction bases unmatched: 5. CDR3 nucleotides: TGTGCCAGTAGTTGGACTAGCGGGAGATCGGAGACCCAGTACTTC. It encodes CASSWTSGRSETQYF.